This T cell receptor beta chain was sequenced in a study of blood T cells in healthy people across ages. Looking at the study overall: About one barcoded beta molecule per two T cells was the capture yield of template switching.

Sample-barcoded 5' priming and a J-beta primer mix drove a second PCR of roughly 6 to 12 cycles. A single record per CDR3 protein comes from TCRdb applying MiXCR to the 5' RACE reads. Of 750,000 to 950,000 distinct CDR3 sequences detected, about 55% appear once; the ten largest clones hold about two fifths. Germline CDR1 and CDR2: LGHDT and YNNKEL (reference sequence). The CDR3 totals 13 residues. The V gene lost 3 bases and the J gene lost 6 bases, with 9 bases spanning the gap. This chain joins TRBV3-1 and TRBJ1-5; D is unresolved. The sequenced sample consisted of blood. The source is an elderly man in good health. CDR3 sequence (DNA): TGTGCCAGCAGCCAGGAGGGTAGTCAGCCCCAGCATTTT. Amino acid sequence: CASSQEGSQPQHF. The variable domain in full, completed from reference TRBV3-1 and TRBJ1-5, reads DTAVSQTPKYLVTQMGNDKSIKCEQNLGHDTMYWYKQDSKKFLKIMFSYNNKELIINETVPNRFSPKSPDKAHLNLHINSLELGDSAVYFCASSQEGSQPQHFGDGTRLSIL.